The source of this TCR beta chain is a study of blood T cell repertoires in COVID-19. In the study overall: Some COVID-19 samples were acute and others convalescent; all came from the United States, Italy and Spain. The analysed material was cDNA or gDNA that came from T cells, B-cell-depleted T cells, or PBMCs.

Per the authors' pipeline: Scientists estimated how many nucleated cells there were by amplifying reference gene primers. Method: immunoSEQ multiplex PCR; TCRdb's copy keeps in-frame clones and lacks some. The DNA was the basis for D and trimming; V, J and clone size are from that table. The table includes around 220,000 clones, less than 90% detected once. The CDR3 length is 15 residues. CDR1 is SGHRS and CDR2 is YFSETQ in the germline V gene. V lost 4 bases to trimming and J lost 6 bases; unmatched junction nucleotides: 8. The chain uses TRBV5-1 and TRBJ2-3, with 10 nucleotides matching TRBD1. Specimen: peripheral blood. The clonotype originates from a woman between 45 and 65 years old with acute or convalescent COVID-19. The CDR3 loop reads CASSLRDRGRDTQYF. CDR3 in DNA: TGCGCCAGCAGCCTCCGGGACAGGGGTAGGGATACGCAGTATTTT.